This T cell receptor (beta chain) was profiled in a study of CD8 T cells in Susac syndrome. The authors carried out high-throughput sequencing of TCR beta. They applied it to CD8+ and CD4+ T cells obtained from blood. Controls were drawn from healthy donors and were matched for age and sex. TEMRA cells were FACS-enriched, unlike CD8+ and CD4+ T cells, which were negatively isolated. With random hexamers, about 0.5 to 1 ug RNA was reverse transcribed. Amplification of TCR beta CDR3 spanned 54 Vbeta and 13 Jbeta via immunoSEQ multiplex PCR. A single record per CDR3 protein comes from TCRdb applying MiXCR to the immunoSEQ multiplex PCR reads. The sample contains 150,000 to 200,000 distinct CDR3 sequences, around 94% of which appear only once. V lost 5 bases and J lost 1, with 8 bases in between. The CDR3 contains 13 residues. Germline assignment: CDR1 SGHTA and CDR2 FQGTGA.

This chain joins TRBV7-3 and TRBJ1-1; D unclear. The sequence came from a human donor in good health. The sample comprised CD4+ T cells from PBMCs. CDR3 nucleotides: TGTGCCAGCAGCACCCGACAGAACACTGAAGCTTTCTTT. It encodes CASSTRQNTEAFF. The variable domain in full, with the rest retrieved from reference TRBV7-3 and TRBJ1-1, is GAGVSQTPSNKVTEKGKYVELRCDPISGHTALYWYRQSLGQGPEFLIYFQGTGAADDSGLPNDRFFAVRPEGSVSTLKIQRTERGDSAVYLCASSTRQNTEAFFGQGTRLTVV.